These 32 T cell receptor beta chains originate from one sample sequenced in a study of cytomegalovirus exposure and HLA in healthy donors. Use of 60 Vbeta and 13 Jbeta primers characterized the PCR. Repertoires were generated with immunoSEQ multiplex PCR, while TCRdb's copy carries only in-frame clones and drops some. This table has over 150,000 clones, 70% to 85% appearing once. Sequences were obtained from PBMCs. The receptor source for this set is a woman aged 25 to 39 in good health and CMV-seropositive.

This clone occurred a few times. The chain carries TRBV21-1 and TRBJ1-1. TRBV21-1 is assigned pseudogene status. This CDR3 spans 15 amino acids. CDR3 loop: CASSITGRPNTEAFF. CDR3 DNA: TGTGCCAGCAGTATCACGGGGAGGCCCAACACTGAAGCTTTCTTT.

This chain links TRBV11-3 with TRBJ2-7; weak D call: TRBD2 (7 bases). V was cut by 6 bases and J by 5 bases, with 14 bases left in between. CDR3 length: 13 amino acids. Germline-derived CDR1 and CDR2 are SGHNT and YENEEA. CDR3: CASRGGAEDEQYF. The DNA of the CDR3 is TGTGCCAGCAGGGGGGGGGCTGAGGACGAGCAGTACTTC.

V and J are TRBV27 and TRBJ1-1; 10 bases agree with TRBD1. V was clipped by 4 bases and J by 3 bases; unmatched bases: 2. The CDR3 loop spans 14 amino acids. Germline loops: CDR1 MNHEY, CDR2 SMNVEV (reference sequence). This chain's CDR3 is CASSWDRGDTEAFF. CDR3 in DNA: TGTGCCAGCAGTTGGGACAGGGGAGACACTGAAGCTTTCTTT.

This clone occurred a few times. This chain connects TRBV7-2 to TRBJ2-7; tentatively, D is TRBD1 (6 bases). This CDR3 comprises 17 residues. Trimming removed 5 bases at V and 0 bases at J, with 20 bases between. Germline CDR1 and CDR2: SGHTA and FQGNSA. The CDR3 protein is CASSGNSGGLYSYEQYF. The CDR3 coding sequence is TGTGCCAGCAGCGGGAATTCTGGGGGCCTATACTCCTACGAGCAGTACTTC.

The chain combines TRBV5-5 with TRBJ2-5; tentatively, D is TRBD2 (5 bases). The V and J ends lost 7 bases and 2 bases respectively, with 18 bases between them. CDR3 length equals 15 residues. From germline, CDR1 is SGHKS and CDR2 YYEKEE (reference sequence). CDR3 in amino acids: CASATTTPGQETQYF. The CDR3 nucleotides read TGTGCCAGCGCTACTACCACCCCGGGGCAAGAGACCCAGTACTTC. The whole variable domain, remainder taken from reference TRBV5-5 and TRBJ2-5, is DAGVTQSPTHLIKTRGQQVTLRCSPISGHKSVSWYQQVLGQGPQFIFQYYEKEERGRGNFPDRFSARQFPNYSSELNVNALLLGDSALYLCASATTTPGQETQYFGPGTRLLVL.

CDR3: CASSLQGLGNQPQHF. As DNA, the CDR3 is TGCGCCAGCAGCCTACAGGGCTTGGGCAATCAGCCCCAGCATTTT. This chain joins TRBV5-1 and TRBJ1-5, with D tentatively TRBD1 (6 bases). The germline V gene has CDR1 SGHRS and CDR2 YFSETQ. The CDR3 contains 15 residues. V was trimmed by 4 bases and J by 2 bases, leaving 13 bases between them.

The CDR3 region has the DNA TGTGCCAGCAGCGTAGAGAGCGGTAATCACAATGAGCAGTTCTTC. Protein: CASSVESGNHNEQFF. The chain uses TRBV9 and TRBJ2-1, with D perhaps TRBD2 (5 bases). Trimming stripped 0 bases from V and 5 bases from J, with 12 bases between. CDR1 is SGDLS, CDR2 YYNGEE, per germline. The CDR3 length is 15 residues.

The genes are TRBV7-4 and TRBJ1-1, with a possible D match to TRBD1 (6 bases). The CDR3 consists of 16 residues. Trimming took off 3 bases at V and 0 bases at J, with 14 bases between the two ends. The germline V gene has CDR1 SGHVT and CDR2 SQSDAQ. In DNA, the CDR3 is TGTGCCAGCAGCTTCGTGAGACGGGACATGAACACTGAAGCTTTCTTT. It translates to CASSFVRRDMNTEAFF.

This chain uses TRBV28 with TRBJ1-2; no clear D. Germline CDR1 is MDHEN and CDR2 is SYDVKM. Trimming cost V 5 bases and J 4 bases, with 11 bases left between them. The CDR3 spans 13 residues. The CDR3 DNA reads TGTGCCAGCAGTCCCGACACGGTCTATGGCTACACCTTC. It yields the protein CASSPDTVYGYTF.

This clone has a handful of counts. The chain is built from TRBV10-3 and TRBJ2-1; 10 bases line up with TRBD2. Unmatched junction bases numbered 7, after V lost 6 bases and J lost 8 bases. CDR3 length: 14 amino acids. The V gene's germline CDR1 is ENHRY and CDR2 SYGVKD. CDR3 sequence: CAIRASGSKDEQFF. CDR3 nucleotides: TGTGCCATCAGAGCTAGCGGGAGTAAAGATGAGCAGTTCTTC.

The chain couples TRBV25-1 to TRBJ2-7; a weak D match, TRBD2 (5 bases). From germline, CDR1 is MGHDK and CDR2 SYGVNS. With 9 bases removed from V and 7 bases from J, the gap between germline ends came to 19 bases. The CDR3 consists of 13 residues. CDR3 in amino acids: CASSGLGLWEQYF. CDR3 nucleotide sequence: TGTGCCAGTTCGGGGTTAGGGCTCTGGGAGCAGTACTTC.

CDR3 bases: TGTGCCAGTAGTATGGCGGACAGGGCTAACACCGGGGAGCTGTTTTTT. Its protein product is CASSMADRANTGELFF. The chain joins TRBV19 to TRBJ2-2; 8 nucleotides align to TRBD1. Per germline, CDR1 LNHDA and CDR2 SQIVND (reference sequence). This CDR3 has 16 amino acids. The V segment lost 3 bases and the J segment 2 bases; nucleotides outside the gene matches: 5.

This chain uses TRBV6-5 with TRBJ1-2; D is undetermined. This CDR3 comprises 15 residues. The V gene lost 8 bases and the J gene lost 5 bases, with 21 bases spanning the gap. Germline V gene data show CDR1 as MNHEY and CDR2 as SVGAGI. This chain's CDR3 is CASSTTLQLPYGYTF. In DNA form, the CDR3 reads TGTGCCAGCTCTACGACTCTCCAACTCCCTTATGGCTACACCTTC.

This clone was counted a single time. The chain is built from TRBV30 and TRBJ2-5; D not resolved. The CDR3 has 14 amino acids. The ends were cut back, 3 bases at V and 4 bases at J, with 15 bases in the middle. Germline CDR1 and CDR2: GTSNPN and SVGIG (reference sequence). For the CDR3, the DNA is TGTGCCTGGAGCCCTGGGCAGCCCGGAGAGACCCAGTACTTC. This gives the protein CAWSPGQPGETQYF.

The chain's CDR3 is CASSFSGGSEEKLFF. The CDR3 DNA reads TGTGCCAGCAGTTTCTCCGGCGGGTCCGAGGAAAAACTGTTTTTT. The rearrangement uses TRBV27 and TRBJ1-4; D gene ambiguous. Between the trimmed V and J ends, which lost 3 bases and 8 bases, there was a span of 16 bases. The CDR3 has 15 residues. Germline lookup yields CDR1 MNHEY and CDR2 SMNVEV (reference sequence).

The V and J genes are TRBV1 and TRBJ2-6; the D call in the table, TRBD2, was not verified against the DNA. TRBV1 counts as a pseudogene. CDR3 length: 21 residues. The CDR3 spells CTSSQDNPSGTPFLGANVLTF. CDR3 in DNA: TGCACCAGCAGCCAAGATAATCCTAGCGGGACTCCCTTCTTAGGGGCCAACGTCCTGACTTTC.

This clone was observed a single time. The chain recombines TRBV11-2 with TRBJ2-1; D ambiguous. V gave up 5 bases and J gave up 5 bases, with 22 bases separating them. CDR1 and CDR2 (germline): SGHAT, FQNNGV. The CDR3 consists of 17 residues. The CDR3 coding sequence is TGTGCCAGCAGCACCCAAGAGCCCGCGCCTGTCGACAATGAGCAGTTCTTC. It codes for CASSTQEPAPVDNEQFF. Full variable domain (remainder filled in from reference TRBV11-2 and TRBJ2-1): EAGVAQSPRYKIIEKRQSVAFWCNPISGHATLYWYQQILGQGPKLLIQFQNNGVVDDSQLPKDRFSAERLKGVDSTLKIQPAKLEDSAVYLCASSTQEPAPVDNEQFFGPGTRLTVL.

This chain links TRBV7-3 with TRBJ1-3; perhaps TRBD1 as D (5 bases). The CDR3 extends over 15 amino acids. Looked up from germline, CDR1 is SGHTA and CDR2 is FQGTGA. The V and J ends lost 4 bases and 0 bases respectively, with 10 bases between them. CDR3 sequence reads: CASSSDSSSGNTIYF. CDR3 DNA: TGTGCCAGCAGCTCCGACAGCAGCTCTGGAAACACCATATATTTT.

The chain couples TRBV7-9 to TRBJ2-7; 7 bases are a match to TRBD1. J gave up 3 bases and V 5 bases, and 7 bases lay outside the gene matches. This CDR3 has 14 residues. Germline CDR1 reads SEHNR; CDR2 reads FQNEAQ (reference sequence). DNA of the CDR3: TGTGCCAGCAGCGGCCGGGACAGAGGCTACGAGCAGTACTTC. The encoded protein is CASSGRDRGYEQYF.

The chain couples TRBV21-1 to TRBJ1-5; the table's D call, TRBD1, has no DNA check behind it. TRBV21-1 is a pseudogene segment. The CDR3 runs to 9 residues. CDR3 in amino acids: CRTNQPQHF. DNA for the CDR3: TGTCGGACAAATCAGCCCCAGCATTTT.

The rearrangement uses TRBV5-1 and TRBJ2-7, with D perhaps matching TRBD2 (5 bases). The V end was cut by 6 bases, the J end by 4 bases, with 17 bases between. Germline V gives CDR1 SGHRS, CDR2 YFSETQ. CDR3 length: 14 residues. As DNA, the CDR3 is TGCGCCAGCACTTTGGAAGGAGGTCCTTACGAGCAGTACTTC. Translating gives CASTLEGGPYEQYF.

The chain combines TRBV11-2 with TRBJ2-3, with TRBD2 identical over 10 bases. Germline V gene data show CDR1 as SGHAT and CDR2 as FQNNGV. V trimming: 3 bases; J trimming: 3 bases; junction bases outside the gene matches: 12. This CDR3 contains 18 residues. The CDR3 DNA follows: TGTGCCAGCAGCTTCCCCTTCAGCGGGAGGGGTGTAACAGATACGCAGTATTTT. It is translated as CASSFPFSGRGVTDTQYF.

The V and J genes are TRBV7-8 and TRBJ2-7, with 7 bases lining up with TRBD1. Germline V lookup: CDR1 SGHVS, CDR2 FQNEAQ. J was trimmed by 3 bases and V by 6 bases; bases with no gene match: 17. CDR3 size: 17 residues. CDR3 nucleotide sequence: TGTGCCAGCAGTATAGGACAGGCCCTTGGCCCCGTCTACGAGCAGTACTTC. Translation gives CASSIGQALGPVYEQYF.

This clone has a handful of counts. The chain is built from TRBV19 and TRBJ1-4; D possibly corresponds to TRBD1 (5 bases). This CDR3 spans 15 amino acids. V lost 6 bases to trimming and J lost 5 bases, with 16 bases between them. Germline values: CDR1 LNHDA, CDR2 SQIVND (reference sequence). The CDR3 here is CASSALRGSNEKLFF. Written as DNA, the CDR3 is TGTGCCAGTAGCGCCCTTAGGGGCAGCAATGAAAAACTGTTTTTT.

The V call is TRBV7-6, the J call TRBJ2-5, with a possible D match to TRBD2 (5 bases). Germline CDR1 reads SGHVS; CDR2 reads FNYEAQ. The CDR3 totals 11 residues. V dropped 5 bases and J dropped 5 bases, with 6 bases sitting between them. CDR3 loop: CASSTGETQYF. In DNA form, the CDR3 reads TGTGCCAGCAGCACGGGGGAGACCCAGTACTTC. Filled out from reference TRBV7-6 and TRBJ2-5, the complete variable domain reads GAGVSQSPRYKVTKRGQDVALRCDPISGHVSLYWYRQALGQGPEFLTYFNYEAQQDKSGLPNDRFSAERPEGSISTLTIQRTEQRDSAMYRCASSTGETQYFGPGTRLLVL.

This rearrangement joins TRBV9 to TRBJ2-7; 8 nucleotides match TRBD2. V shed 4 bases and J 4 bases; nucleotides not matched to a gene: 10. There are 15 residues in the CDR3. Germline assignment: CDR1 SGDLS and CDR2 YYNGEE. The CDR3 sequence is CASSRGAGGGYEQYF. CDR3 nucleotides: TGTGCCAGCAGCCGGGGGGCGGGAGGTGGTTACGAGCAGTACTTC.

The CDR3 region is CASSESLGSSYNEQFF. DNA for the CDR3: TGCGCCAGCAGTGAGTCGCTAGGGAGCTCCTACAATGAGCAGTTCTTC. The chain is built from TRBV10-2 and TRBJ2-1, with D possibly being TRBD2 (5 bases). This CDR3 comprises 16 residues. V gave up 0 bases and J gave up 0 bases, with 9 bases separating them. Germline V CDR1 and CDR2: WSHSY, SAAADI.

This sequence joins TRBV5-5 and TRBJ2-6; 13 bases agree with TRBD2. The V gene's germline CDR1 is SGHKS and CDR2 YYEKEE (reference sequence). Germline trimming cut 0 bases from V and 2 bases from J; bases unmatched to any gene: 5. This CDR3 has 19 amino acids. CDR3 DNA: TGTGCCAGCAGCTTGGCCCCGGGACTAGCGGGACCTGGGGCCAACGTCCTGACTTTC. Translating gives CASSLAPGLAGPGANVLTF.

This clone was picked up one time. This chain connects TRBV5-6 to TRBJ2-7; D perhaps matches TRBD1 (5 bases). This CDR3 region has 16 residues. Trimming cost V 5 bases and J 2 bases, with 20 bases left between them. Germline loops: CDR1 SGHDT, CDR2 YYEEEE. This CDR3 is CASRSTSGIITYEQYF. CDR3 nucleotides: TGTGCCAGCAGATCTACCTCAGGGATTATAACCTACGAGCAGTACTTC.

This chain connects TRBV11-3 to TRBJ2-5; 9 nucleotides align to TRBD1. The ends lost 10 bases at V and 2 bases at J; junction bases unmatched: 8. Germline V lookup: CDR1 SGHNT, CDR2 YENEEA. This CDR3 region has 14 residues. The CDR3 DNA reads as TGTGCCACTTCTGGGACAGGGACACAAGAGACCCAGTACTTC. This encodes CATSGTGTQETQYF.

V gene TRBV6-1 combines with J gene TRBJ1-4, with no clear D. The CDR3 extends over 18 amino acids. Germline V CDR1 and CDR2: MNHNS, SASEGT. Deletions cut 2 bases from V and 8 bases from J, with 24 bases between. This CDR3 reads CASSERRGGGSRGEKLFF. In nucleotides, the CDR3 is TGTGCCAGCAGTGAAAGACGGGGAGGAGGGAGCCGTGGGGAAAAACTGTTTTTT.

CDR3 DNA sequence: TGTGCCAGTTTCCAGGGGTTTGGCTACACCTTC. Amino acids: CASFQGFGYTF. J is TRBJ1-2 and V is TRBV6-6, with D possibly TRBD1 on 6 matching bases. Trimming took 9 bases from V and 7 from J, leaving 12 bases between them. This CDR3 contains 11 residues. Looked up from germline, CDR1 is MNHNY and CDR2 is SVGAGI (reference sequence).